This T cell receptor (beta chain) is drawn from a study of cytomegalovirus exposure and HLA in healthy donors. Overall study findings and caveats: A later analysis showed HLA-associated TCR beta chains outstripping equally common others in clonal expansion.

The CDR3 is 17 residues long. Germline V gives CDR1 KGHSH, CDR2 LQKENI. Primers for the PCR totalled 60 Vbeta and 13 Jbeta. The protocol was immunoSEQ multiplex PCR, while the TCRdb copy is restricted to in-frame clones and leaves out a portion. The sample records under 300,000 clones, roughly 85% being singletons. As concerns this clone: The antigen is unknown. Its ends do not fully match the called genes, so a read error is possible.

The sequencing sample was made of PBMCs. The gene calls are TRBV18 and TRBJ2-1, with TRBD1 identical over 10 bases. The sequence came from a man aged 35 to 55 in good health and CMV-seropositive. The CDR3 region has the DNA TGTGCCAGCTCACCCGGGAGGGGGACAGGGGCTTTTTCGGCGCAGCTCTTC. It codes for CASSPGRGTGAFSAQLF.